Following are 30 T cell receptor beta chains from one sample sequenced in a study of spatial heterogeneity in lung cancer. Stated time point: sample taken at primary tumor resection. In each case, whole RNA from tumor, nontumor lung or frozen PBMC was sequenced unsorted. TCRdb re-derived calls from the 5' RACE reads in MiXCR, one entry per CDR3 protein. Of under 14,000 distinct CDR3 sequences listed, roughly a quarter were seen once; the top ten hold 30% to 40%. The input for sequencing was PBMCs, taken at surgery. The origin of the receptors is a female donor with early-stage non-small cell lung cancer.

There are a few counts of this clonotype. The chain recombines TRBV7-8 with TRBJ2-3; 10 nucleotides agree with TRBD2. Germline-derived CDR1 and CDR2 are SGHVS and FQNEAQ. The ends lost 5 bases at V and 3 bases at J; junction bases unmatched: 5. This CDR3 has 15 amino acids. The CDR3 here is CASSQLAGVTDTQYF. The CDR3 nucleotides are TGTGCCAGCAGCCAGCTAGCGGGAGTGACAGATACGCAGTATTTT.

This clonotype has ten or more counts. V usage is TRBV15 and J usage is TRBJ2-7; D might be TRBD1 (7 bases). Trimming shortened V by 0 bases and J by 2 bases, and 14 bases separated the two germline ends. This CDR3 comprises 16 residues. CDR1 and CDR2 (germline): LNHNV, YYDKDF (reference sequence). As DNA, the CDR3 is TGTGCCACCAGCAGAGATGGGGGGACAGTCGCCTACGAGCAGTACTTC. This gives the protein CATSRDGGTVAYEQYF.

This clonotype showed up just a few times. The chain is built from TRBV28 and TRBJ2-7, with D possibly being TRBD1 (6 bases). V was clipped by 6 bases and J by 0 bases, with 15 bases between them. Germline V CDR1 and CDR2: MDHEN, SYDVKM. The CDR3 is 15 residues long. The CDR3 loop reads CASRSGAGSSYEQYF. The CDR3 bases are TGTGCCAGCAGGTCAGGGGCGGGCAGCTCCTACGAGCAGTACTTC.

Concerning this clonotype itself: A read error is possible here, since a much larger clone lies one base away. The chain links TRBV6-5 to TRBJ2-1, with TRBD2 matching over 14 bases. The germline gives CDR1 MNHEY, CDR2 SVGAGI. The CDR3 runs to 17 residues. CDR3 loop: CASSYRTSGRTYNKQFF. DNA of the CDR3: TGTGCCAGCAGTTACCGGACTAGCGGGAGGACCTACAATAAGCAGTTCTTC.

Only a few counts were recorded for this clonotype. The CDR3 region is CASSLEGAGIADTQYF. DNA for the CDR3: TGTGCCAGCAGCTTAGAAGGTGCCGGGATAGCAGATACGCAGTATTTT. The chain recombines TRBV7-6 with TRBJ2-3; D may be TRBD2 (5 bases). V was trimmed by 1 base and J by 4 bases, leaving 15 bases between them. The CDR3 covers 16 residues. Germline CDR1 reads SGHVS; CDR2 reads FNYEAQ.

The chain carries TRBV12-3 or TRBV12-4 and TRBJ2-7; D is unclear. The CDR3 sequence is 13 residues long. V shed 2 bases and J shed 2 bases, with 7 bases lying between them. The CDR3 region has the DNA TGTGCCAGCAGTTTACTGGGCGCCTACGAGCAGTACTTC. Its translation is CASSLLGAYEQYF.

This clonotype came up a few times. The V gene is TRBV12-3 or TRBV12-4, the J gene TRBJ2-3; a weak D match, TRBD2 (6 bases). This CDR3 is built from 14 residues. V was pared by 4 bases and J by 3 bases, with 11 bases between. CDR3 residues: CASSSAGSTDTQYF. CDR3 bases: TGTGCCAGCAGTTCAGCGGGCTCGACAGATACGCAGTATTTT.

The chain recombines TRBV6-5 with TRBJ2-3; D not certain. There are 16 residues in the CDR3. Trimming removed 2 bases from V and 0 bases from J, with 12 bases in between. Germline values: CDR1 MNHEY, CDR2 SVGAGI. The chain's CDR3 is CASSYVGLTSTDTQYF. The CDR3 nucleotides are TGTGCCAGCAGTTACGTCGGGTTAACTAGCACAGATACGCAGTATTTT.

CDR3 sequence (DNA): TGTGCCAGCAGTTACTCGACCGGGAGAAACACCATATATTTT. Its protein is CASSYSTGRNTIYF. The gene calls are TRBV6-5 and TRBJ1-3; D gene unclear. CDR1 and CDR2 from the germline V gene are MNHEY and SVGAGI. Trimming stripped 0 bases from V and 5 bases from J, with 8 bases between. The CDR3 totals 14 residues.

V gene TRBV9 combines with J gene TRBJ2-1; D is unresolved. CDR1 and CDR2 from the germline V gene are SGDLS and YYNGEE. Trimming took off 0 bases at V and 0 bases at J, with 4 bases between the two ends. This CDR3 is built from 14 residues. The CDR3 DNA is TGTGCCAGCAGCGTAGAGAGCTCCTACAATGAGCAGTTCTTC. Translating it yields CASSVESSYNEQFF.

The chain recombines TRBV20-1 with TRBJ2-1; a possible D gene is TRBD2 (5 bases). V gave up 2 bases and J gave up 3 bases, with 14 bases separating them. The CDR3 contains 15 residues. Germline V gene data show CDR1 as DFQATT and CDR2 as SNEGSKA (reference sequence). As DNA, the CDR3 is TGCAGTGCTAGAAACCTAGCTAACGACTACAATGAGCAGTTCTTC. Translation gives CSARNLANDYNEQFF.

The gene calls are TRBV5-1 and TRBJ2-1; a possible D gene is TRBD2 (6 bases). Trimming took off 0 bases at V and 6 bases at J, with 13 bases between the two ends. This CDR3 region has 15 residues. The germline V gene has CDR1 SGHRS and CDR2 YFSETQ. The CDR3 sequence is CASSLGREGVNEQFF. CDR3 sequence (DNA): TGCGCCAGCAGCTTGGGGAGGGAAGGTGTCAATGAGCAGTTCTTC.

The genes are TRBV5-4 and TRBJ1-1, with D tentatively TRBD1 (5 bases). CDR3 length: 13 residues. The V end lost 1 base, the J end lost 5 bases, and 9 bases lay between the germline ends. Germline assignment: CDR1 SGHNT and CDR2 YYREEE (reference sequence). The CDR3 reads CASSLRAGTEAFF. CDR3 in DNA: TGTGCCAGCAGCTTGAGGGCAGGGACTGAAGCTTTCTTT.

This clonotype is medium-sized within its sample. CDR3 coding DNA: TGTGCCAGCAGTTACGGGGCGGAGAGCACAGATACGCAGTATTTT. This sequence encodes CASSYGAESTDTQYF. This rearrangement joins TRBV6-2 or TRBV6-3 to TRBJ2-3, with D possibly TRBD1 on 5 matching bases. The CDR3 covers 15 residues. With 2 bases removed from V and 0 bases from J, the gap between germline ends came to 9 bases. Germline V gives CDR1 MNHEY, CDR2 SVGEGT.

This clonotype was seen more than once but under ten times. The chain couples TRBV5-1 to TRBJ2-1; 7 nucleotides match TRBD2. Germline V gene data show CDR1 as SGHRS and CDR2 as YFSETQ. V shed 0 bases and J 4 bases; nucleotides not matched to a gene: 10. The CDR3 totals 17 residues. CDR3 protein: CASSLEGHSGIYNEQFF. As DNA, the CDR3 is TGCGCCAGCAGCTTGGAGGGCCACAGCGGGATTTACAATGAGCAGTTCTTC.

The chain combines TRBV5-1 with TRBJ2-1; TRBD2 agrees at 11 bases. V lost 2 bases, J lost 7 bases, and 2 bases stayed unmatched. Germline loops: CDR1 SGHRS, CDR2 YFSETQ. The CDR3 consists of 14 residues. In DNA, the CDR3 is TGCGCCAGCAGCTTCCTAGCGGGAGGTAATGAGCAGTTCTTC. This translates into CASSFLAGGNEQFF. The full variable domain, completed using reference TRBV5-1 and TRBJ2-1, is KAGVTQTPRYLIKTRGQQVTLSCSPISGHRSVSWYQQTPGQGLQFLFEYFSETQRNKGNFPGRFSGRQFSNSRSEMNVSTLELGDSALYLCASSFLAGGNEQFFGPGTRLTVL.

In its sample, this clonotype was seen many times. This chain connects TRBV15 to TRBJ2-7, with 8 nucleotides matching TRBD1. Germline V gene lookup returns CDR1 LNHNV and CDR2 YYDKDF (reference sequence). This CDR3 contains 16 residues. J lost 6 bases, V lost 1 base, and 11 bases had no gene match. This CDR3 reads CATSRGRGSQGAEQYF. The DNA for the CDR3 is TGTGCCACCAGCAGAGGCAGGGGGAGCCAGGGGGCCGAGCAGTACTTC. Full variable domain (missing parts from reference TRBV15 and TRBJ2-7): DAMVIQNPRYQVTQFGKPVTLSCSQTLNHNVMYWYQQKSSQAPKLLFHYYDKDFNNEADTPDNFQSRRPNTSFCFLDIRSPGLGDTAMYLCATSRGRGSQGAEQYFGPGTRLTVT.

Judged by abundance, this clonotype is medium-sized. The V and J genes are TRBV19 and TRBJ2-3; D may match TRBD1 or TRBD2 (6 bases each). CDR3 length: 16 residues. Germline lookup yields CDR1 LNHDA and CDR2 SQIVND (reference sequence). V gave up 3 bases and J gave up 0 bases, with 13 bases separating them. The CDR3 DNA sequence: TGTGCCAGTAGTATCCGACTAGGGGGGAGCACAGATACGCAGTATTTT. It codes for CASSIRLGGSTDTQYF.

V usage is TRBV11-1 and J usage is TRBJ2-1; 11 positions agree with TRBD2. The length of the CDR3 is 19 residues. V shed 2 bases and J 4 bases; nucleotides not matched to a gene: 13. From germline, CDR1 is SGHAT and CDR2 FQDESV (reference sequence). The CDR3 is CASSLIGRGTSGLYNEQFF. The CDR3 DNA follows: TGTGCCAGCAGCTTAATCGGCAGGGGGACTAGCGGACTTTACAATGAGCAGTTCTTC.

This rearrangement joins TRBV5-5 to TRBJ1-5; D not certain. Trimming took off 0 bases at V and 2 bases at J, with 15 bases between the two ends. The CDR3 runs to 17 residues. CDR1 is SGHKS, CDR2 YYEKEE, per germline (reference sequence). The CDR3 region is CASSLEPARPGNQPQHF. The CDR3 DNA sequence: TGTGCCAGCAGCTTGGAACCCGCTAGGCCTGGCAATCAGCCCCAGCATTTT.

Concerning this clonotype: A read error may explain this, as a much larger clone is one base away. The gene calls are TRBV19 and TRBJ2-1; TRBD2 aligns across 8 bases. CDR1 is LNHDA, CDR2 SQIVND, per germline (reference sequence). CDR3 length: 14 amino acids. CDR3 region: CTSSPGLVYNEQFF. The CDR3 coding sequence is TGTACCAGTTCCCCGGGACTAGTCTACAATGAGCAGTTCTTC.

This chain joins TRBV7-2 and TRBJ1-1, with D unclear. Trimming shortened V by 1 base and J by 8 bases, and 11 bases separated the two germline ends. The CDR3 consists of 13 residues. CDR1 and CDR2 (germline): SGHTA, FQGNSA. CDR3 DNA: TGTGCCAGCAGCTTAGTGGGTAAAGAAGAAGCTTTCTTT. It specifies CASSLVGKEEAFF.

This clonotype was observed a handful of times. The chain links TRBV11-2 to TRBJ2-7; 7 bases are shared with TRBD1. This CDR3 has 14 residues. Per the germline V gene, CDR1 is SGHAT and CDR2 is FQNNGV. The V gene end was trimmed by 7 bases and the J gene end by 2 bases; junction bases not matched to a gene: 8. Here the CDR3 DNA reads TGTGCCAGCACCCTGACCGGGACAGCCTACGAGCAGTACTTC. Translation gives CASTLTGTAYEQYF.

In this sample, this clonotype turned up a few times. The V call is TRBV6-2 or TRBV6-3, the J call TRBJ2-7; D is perhaps TRBD1 (6 bases). This CDR3 region has 14 residues. The V and J ends lost 11 bases and 1 base respectively, with 18 bases between them. The germline CDR1 and CDR2 sequences are MNHEY and SVGEGT. CDR3 sequence (DNA): TGTGCCGTTCACCGGGACATAGGTTCCTACGAGCAGTACTTC. Protein product: CAVHRDIGSYEQYF.

V gene TRBV3-1 combines with J gene TRBJ2-1, with 9 bases matching TRBD2. Looked up from germline, CDR1 is LGHDT and CDR2 is YNNKEL (reference sequence). This CDR3 spans 13 amino acids. V shed 6 bases, J shed 5 bases, and the junction held 2 bases outside the gene matches. CDR3 protein: CASRLAGDNEQFF. CDR3 nucleotide sequence: TGTGCCAGCAGGTTAGCGGGAGACAATGAGCAGTTCTTC.

In its sample, this clonotype is medium-sized. For the CDR3, the DNA is TGTGCCAGCAGTCCCGGGCCGACCCCCAATGAGCAGTTCTTC. This sequence encodes CASSPGPTPNEQFF. This chain links TRBV6-1 with TRBJ2-1; D is uncertain. The germline V gene has CDR1 MNHNS and CDR2 SASEGT. The CDR3 runs to 14 residues. V was pared by 5 bases and J by 6 bases, with 14 bases between.

This clonotype has ten or more counts. This chain connects TRBV27 to TRBJ2-5; 8 bases agree with TRBD2. The ends lost 10 bases at V and 0 bases at J; junction bases unmatched: 7. This CDR3 contains 14 residues. The germline V gene encodes CDR1 MNHEY and CDR2 SMNVEV (reference sequence). The CDR3 DNA follows: TGTGCCATCTCGGGGGGGGCCAACCAAGAGACCCAGTACTTC. Translated, it gives CAISGGANQETQYF.

This clonotype is medium-sized (0.01 to 0.1%). This chain joins TRBV4-2 and TRBJ2-3; 7 bases are shared with TRBD2. The CDR3 covers 15 residues. Germline trimming cut 1 base from V and 3 bases from J; bases unmatched to any gene: 4. In germline, CDR1 is LGHNA, CDR2 YNFKEQ. The CDR3 DNA is TGTGCCAGCAGCCAAGGGCGGGAGCGGACAGATACGCAGTATTTT. It translates to CASSQGRERTDTQYF.

This clonotype was observed a handful of times. The gene calls are TRBV3-1 and TRBJ2-5, with a possible D match to TRBD1 (5 bases). Germline CDR1 LGHDT, CDR2 YNNKEL (reference sequence). The V end lost 4 bases, the J end lost 2 bases, and 11 bases lay between the germline ends. The CDR3 has 14 residues. The CDR3 DNA reads as TGTGCCAGCAGCCTTGGGGCGGTACAAGAGACCCAGTACTTC. This gives the protein CASSLGAVQETQYF.

V and J are TRBV3-1 and TRBJ2-1; 7 bases map to TRBD1. CDR3 length: 16 amino acids. Germline CDR1 reads LGHDT; CDR2 reads YNNKEL (reference sequence). The junction had 9 bases not matched to a gene; V was cut back by 3 bases and J by 4 bases. The CDR3 DNA follows: TGTGCCAGCAGCCACACCACCGGGACAGCTTACAATGAGCAGTTCTTC. This gives the protein CASSHTTGTAYNEQFF.